This TCR beta chain was sequenced for a study of blood T cells in healthy people across ages. Germline V lookup: CDR1 LGHDT, CDR2 YNNKEL (reference sequence). CDR3 size: 12 residues. The V and J ends lost 5 bases and 7 bases respectively, with 9 bases between them. With a J-beta primer mix and a sample-barcoded 5' primer, a second PCR ran 7 to 11 cycles. TCRdb reprocessed the 5' RACE reads via MiXCR and lists one record per CDR3 protein. The sample lists about 1.1 million distinct CDR3 sequences, 35% to 40% occurring once. This clonotype was recorded once. The sequence was collected from a man between 18 and 35 years old in good health. The sequenced sample was blood. The rearrangement joins TRBV3-1 to TRBJ2-4, with D hard to call. The CDR3 loop is CASSLDRNIQYF. Here the CDR3 DNA reads TGTGCCAGCAGCTTAGACCGGAACATTCAGTACTTC.